A single T cell receptor (beta chain) is shown here with its context. Repertoires were generated with immunoSEQ multiplex PCR, while TCRdb's copy carries only in-frame clones and drops some. The sample yields some 980,000 clones, over 60% seen once. The entry originates in a study of shared clonotypes between healthy human individuals. For the study at large: CD8 memory received one plate per donor, CD8 naive two, CD4 memory three and CD4 naive three.

This CDR3 spans 18 amino acids. V lost 11 bases and J lost 7; bases outside the gene matches: 22. Germline lookup yields CDR1 SNHLY and CDR2 FYNNEI. The sample consisted of memory CD4+ T cells sorted from blood. Subset indicated: CD45RA-negative fraction. The receptor was isolated from a man between 18 and 35 years old in good health. The chain uses TRBV2 and TRBJ2-5, with 13 bases lining up with TRBD2. CDR3 sequence (DNA): TGTGCCTCCCGGGGAGGACTAGCGGGAGCCACTCTAGGAGGGACCCAGTACTTC. Residues: CASRGGLAGATLGGTQYF. Drawing the rest from reference TRBV2 and TRBJ2-5, the complete variable domain is EPEVTQTPSHQVTQMGQEVILRCVPISNHLYFYWYRQILGQKVEFLVSFYNNEISEKSEIFDDQFSVERPDGSNFTLKIRSTKLEDSAMYFCASRGGLAGATLGGTQYFGPGTRLLVL.